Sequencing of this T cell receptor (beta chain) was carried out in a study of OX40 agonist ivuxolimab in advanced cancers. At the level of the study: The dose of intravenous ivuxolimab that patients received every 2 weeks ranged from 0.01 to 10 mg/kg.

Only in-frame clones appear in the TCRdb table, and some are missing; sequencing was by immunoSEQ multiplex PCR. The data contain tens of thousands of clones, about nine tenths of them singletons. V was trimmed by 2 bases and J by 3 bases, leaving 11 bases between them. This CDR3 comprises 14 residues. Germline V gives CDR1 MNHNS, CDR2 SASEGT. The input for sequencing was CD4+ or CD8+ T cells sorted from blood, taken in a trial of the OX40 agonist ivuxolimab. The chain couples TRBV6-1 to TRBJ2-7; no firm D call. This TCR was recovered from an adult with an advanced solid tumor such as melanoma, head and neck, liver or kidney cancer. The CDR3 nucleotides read TGTGCCAGCAGTGAATCTGTGGGTTTCTACGAGCAGTACTTC. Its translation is CASSESVGFYEQYF.